This T cell receptor (beta chain) was captured in a study of CD8+ T cells in alopecia areata. The CDR3 extends over 12 amino acids. Trimming pared 4 bases from V and 10 bases from J, leaving 11 bases between. Germline lookup yields CDR1 SEHNR and CDR2 FQNEAQ (reference sequence). Treatment of the sample: oral pan-JAK inhibitor, 5-10 mg twice daily. Sequencing relied on a cDNA template that was reverse transcribed from extracted RNA. Sequenced by immunoSEQ multiplex PCR; TCRdb stores in-frame clones only, minus some. The sample yields some 80,000 clones, around 65% seen once. The gene calls are TRBV7-9 and TRBJ2-1; no definite D call. The receptor comes from a human donor with alopecia areata. The specimen comprised CD8+ T cells sorted from blood, sampled at week 24, from a patient treated with tofacitinib. The CDR3 region is CASSYVFNEQFF. CDR3 bases: TGTGCCAGCAGCTACGTCTTTAACGAGCAGTTCTTC.